A single sample is the source of the 16 T cell receptor beta chains below, sequenced in a study of shared clonotypes between healthy human individuals. Using immunoSEQ multiplex PCR, the repertoire was profiled, and TCRdb retains in-frame clones only, with some absent. The sample consists of roughly 1.4 million clones, about 98.5% of them appearing once. Material for sequencing was naive CD4+ T cells sorted from blood. Stated subset: CD45RA+ positively selected. The source of these receptors is a man aged 25-40 years in good health.

V is TRBV6-6 and J is TRBJ2-7, with a tentative D call TRBD1 (6 bases). V lost 5 bases to trimming and J lost 2 bases, with 19 bases between them. The CDR3 spans 16 residues. CDR1 is MNHNY and CDR2 is SVGAGI in the germline V gene (reference sequence). The CDR3 sequence: CASSPLPWDTAYEQYF. CDR3 DNA sequence: TGTGCCAGCAGTCCGCTACCCTGGGACACAGCCTACGAGCAGTACTTC.

The chain is built from TRBV27 and TRBJ1-5; D is ambiguous. Trimming removed 5 bases from V and 4 bases from J, with 15 bases in between. The germline V gene has CDR1 MNHEY and CDR2 SMNVEV (reference sequence). The CDR3 loop spans 15 amino acids. CDR3 amino acids: CASSPEGFSNQPQHF. The CDR3 bases are TGTGCCAGCAGTCCCGAGGGCTTCTCGAATCAGCCCCAGCATTTT.

This rearrangement joins TRBV5-1 to TRBJ2-1; the D gene could be TRBD1 or TRBD2 (5 bases each). The V gene lost 0 bases and the J gene lost 10 bases, with 8 bases spanning the gap. Looked up from germline, CDR1 is SGHRS and CDR2 is YFSETQ. This CDR3 spans 12 amino acids. CDR3 region: CASSLVEGEQFF. CDR3 DNA sequence: TGCGCCAGCAGCTTGGTTGAGGGGGAGCAGTTCTTC.

The chain recombines TRBV5-1 with TRBJ1-1; possibly TRBD1 for D (5 bases). Germline V gene data show CDR1 as SGHRS and CDR2 as YFSETQ. With 3 bases removed from V and 3 bases from J, the gap between germline ends came to 9 bases. The CDR3 consists of 13 residues. CDR3 region: CASSWETDTEAFF. The CDR3, as DNA: TGCGCCAGCAGCTGGGAGACAGACACTGAAGCTTTCTTT.

J is TRBJ2-7 and V is TRBV19; 9 bases map to TRBD2. CDR3 length: 18 residues. Germline V gene data show CDR1 as LNHDA and CDR2 as SQIVND (reference sequence). Trimming took 1 base from V and 3 from J; bases not matched to a gene: 13. CDR3 protein: CASSIARGQSSGSYEQYF. The CDR3 DNA is TGTGCCAGTAGTATAGCGCGGGGCCAGAGTAGCGGGAGCTACGAGCAGTACTTC.

J is TRBJ2-7 and V is TRBV9; D is possibly TRBD2 (7 bases). V was cut by 0 bases and J by 3 bases, with 13 bases left in between. Germline V gives CDR1 SGDLS, CDR2 YYNGEE. The CDR3 has 15 residues. CDR3 in DNA: TGTGCCAGCAGCGTAGCCGGGGGGCGCGGCTACGAGCAGTACTTC. Amino acids: CASSVAGGRGYEQYF.

CDR3 DNA sequence: TGTGCCAGCAGCCAACAGGGGACGGAAAAACTGTTTTTT. Amino acid sequence: CASSQQGTEKLFF. This chain links TRBV14 with TRBJ1-4, with D tentatively TRBD1 (6 bases). The CDR3 has 13 amino acids. Looked up from germline, CDR1 is SGHDN and CDR2 is FVKESK. Trimming took 2 bases from V and 8 from J, leaving 9 bases between them.

This chain links TRBV29-1 with TRBJ2-3; D might be TRBD2 (5 bases). V lost 6 bases to trimming and J lost 0 bases, with 13 bases between them. The length of the CDR3 is 14 residues. From germline, CDR1 is SQVTM and CDR2 ANQGSEA. The DNA of the CDR3 is TGCAGCGTGATATCTGCGGGCAGCACAGATACGCAGTATTTT. It is translated as CSVISAGSTDTQYF.

The chain has TRBV20-1 and TRBJ2-2; D remains unclear. The CDR3 spans 11 residues. Per germline, CDR1 DFQATT and CDR2 SNEGSKA (reference sequence). Trimming removed 1 base from V and 7 bases from J, with 4 bases in between. CDR3 protein: CSARGIGELFF. The CDR3 nucleotides read TGCAGTGCTAGAGGGATCGGGGAGCTGTTTTTT.

This sequence joins TRBV11-3 and TRBJ2-3; D call uncertain. Trimming removed 1 base at V and 0 bases at J, with 5 bases between. The CDR3 runs to 14 residues. Germline V gene data show CDR1 as SGHNT and CDR2 as YENEEA. The CDR3 nucleotides are TGTGCCAGCAGCTTAGGCGTTAGCACAGATACGCAGTATTTT. The encoded protein is CASSLGVSTDTQYF.

The chain is built from TRBV19 and TRBJ1-1; TRBD1 agrees at 8 bases. CDR1 is LNHDA, CDR2 SQIVND, per germline (reference sequence). This CDR3 has 15 amino acids. With 1 base clipped from V and 4 bases from J, the junction kept 5 bases outside the gene matches. The CDR3 DNA reads TGTGCCAGTAGTATAGCTCAGGGGGCGTCCACTGAAGCTTTCTTT. This gives the protein CASSIAQGASTEAFF.

The rearrangement joins TRBV11-2 to TRBJ2-4; no definite D call. This CDR3 is 13 amino acids long. Germline CDR1 and CDR2: SGHAT and FQNNGV. V lost 2 bases and J lost 8, with 10 bases in between. The CDR3 region has the DNA TGTGCCAGCAGCTTAACCCCATGGGACATTCAGTACTTC. Translating gives CASSLTPWDIQYF.

V is TRBV19 and J is TRBJ2-6; a weak D match, TRBD1 (6 bases). Trimming took 0 bases from V and 0 from J, leaving 12 bases between them. The CDR3 has 18 residues. CDR1 and CDR2 from the germline V gene are LNHDA and SQIVND (reference sequence). CDR3 region: CASSIDGGSHSGANVLTF. The CDR3 bases are TGTGCCAGTAGTATAGATGGGGGCAGCCACTCTGGGGCCAACGTCCTGACTTTC.

The chain is built from TRBV5-1 and TRBJ1-1; the D gene is possibly TRBD1 (5 bases). The V gene lost 2 bases and the J gene lost 1 base, with 9 bases spanning the gap. Germline V lookup: CDR1 SGHRS, CDR2 YFSETQ. The CDR3 contains 14 residues. CDR3 sequence: CASSFSGGNTEAFF. CDR3 nucleotide sequence: TGCGCCAGCAGCTTTTCCGGGGGGAACACTGAAGCTTTCTTT.

To note about this clone: Other nucleotide sequences in the sample specify the same CDR3. V gene TRBV5-4 combines with J gene TRBJ2-7; TRBD2 agrees at 10 bases. The CDR3 sequence is 15 residues long. The germline V gene encodes CDR1 SGHNT and CDR2 YYREEE (reference sequence). V shed 0 bases and J 1 base; nucleotides not matched to a gene: 1. The CDR3 coding sequence is TGTGCCAGCAGCTTGGGACTAGCGGGTTCCTACGAGCAGTACTTC. Translation gives CASSLGLAGSYEQYF.

The CDR3 region has the DNA TGCGCCAGCAGCTTGATCGGGAGACGTTCAGAGACCCAGTACTTC. Translated: CASSLIGRRSETQYF. The V gene is TRBV5-1, the J gene TRBJ2-5; weak D call: TRBD2 (6 bases). V lost 1 base to trimming and J lost 4 bases, with 14 bases between them. This CDR3 comprises 15 residues. CDR1 SGHRS and CDR2 YFSETQ come from the germline V gene. Full variable domain (missing parts from reference TRBV5-1 and TRBJ2-5): KAGVTQTPRYLIKTRGQQVTLSCSPISGHRSVSWYQQTPGQGLQFLFEYFSETQRNKGNFPGRFSGRQFSNSRSEMNVSTLELGDSALYLCASSLIGRRSETQYFGPGTRLLVL.